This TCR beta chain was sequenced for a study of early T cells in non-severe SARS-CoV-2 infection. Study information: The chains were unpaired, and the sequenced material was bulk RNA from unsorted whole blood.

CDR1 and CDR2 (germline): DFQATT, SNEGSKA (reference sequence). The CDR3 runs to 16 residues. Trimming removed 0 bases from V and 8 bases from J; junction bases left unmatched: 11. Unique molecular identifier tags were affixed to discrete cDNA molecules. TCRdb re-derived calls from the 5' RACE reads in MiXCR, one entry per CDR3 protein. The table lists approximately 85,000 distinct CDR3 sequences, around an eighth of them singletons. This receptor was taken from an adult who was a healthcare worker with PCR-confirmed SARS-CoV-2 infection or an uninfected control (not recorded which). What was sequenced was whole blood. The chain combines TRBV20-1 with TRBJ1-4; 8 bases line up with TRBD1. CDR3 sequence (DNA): TGCAGTGCTAGAGATCCTCGGCAGGGGGCAAGGGAAAAACTGTTTTTT. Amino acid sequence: CSARDPRQGAREKLFF.